These 17 T cell receptor beta chains originate from one sample sequenced in a study of shared clonotypes between healthy human individuals. Sequencing used immunoSEQ multiplex PCR; TCRdb keeps in-frame clones, though not all of them. The data hold 2.3 million or so clones, with 80% to 95% observed a single time. The sample comprised naive CD4+ T cells from PBMCs. Noted subset: CD45RA+ positively selected. Every receptor here comes from a man between 18 and 35 years old in good health. Some clones in this sample may be carry-over from other donors' samples.

This clone has a single count. The gene calls are TRBV5-1 and TRBJ2-7, with 14 bases aligning to TRBD2. V lost 3 bases to trimming and J lost 5 bases; unmatched junction nucleotides: 4. The germline CDR1 and CDR2 sequences are SGHRS and YFSETQ. CDR3 length: 15 amino acids. The CDR3 is CASSWGTSGSDEQYF. CDR3 coding DNA: TGCGCCAGCAGCTGGGGGACTAGCGGGAGCGACGAGCAGTACTTC.

This chain links TRBV27 with TRBJ1-1, with no clear D. The germline V gene encodes CDR1 MNHEY and CDR2 SMNVEV (reference sequence). Trimming removed 0 bases at V and 3 bases at J, with 5 bases between. This CDR3 has 13 residues. The CDR3 DNA is TGTGCCAGCAGTTTATCGAAGTACACTGAAGCTTTCTTT. Protein product: CASSLSKYTEAFF.

A word on this clone: This sample also contains other DNA sequences that code for the same CDR3. The CDR3 DNA follows: TGTGCCAGCAGCCTCGGGGCGGGATCCTACGAGCAGTACTTC. Translating gives CASSLGAGSYEQYF. The J gene is TRBJ2-7, the V gene TRBV7-2; D possibly corresponds to TRBD2 (6 bases). In germline, CDR1 is SGHTA, CDR2 FQGNSA. The CDR3 is 14 residues long. V was shortened by 5 bases and J by 1 base, with 12 bases between the two germline ends.

The chain combines TRBV5-1 with TRBJ1-2, with TRBD1 as a possible D gene (5 bases). Germline CDR1 reads SGHRS; CDR2 reads YFSETQ. The V and J ends lost 0 bases and 5 bases respectively, with 11 bases between them. The CDR3 is 14 amino acids. The CDR3 reads CASSLAQGLYGYTF. For the CDR3, the DNA is TGCGCCAGCAGCTTGGCCCAGGGCTTGTATGGCTACACCTTC. Using reference TRBV5-1 and TRBJ1-2 for the parts outside the CDR3, the full variable domain is KAGVTQTPRYLIKTRGQQVTLSCSPISGHRSVSWYQQTPGQGLQFLFEYFSETQRNKGNFPGRFSGRQFSNSRSEMNVSTLELGDSALYLCASSLAQGLYGYTFGSGTRLTVV.

The V and J genes are TRBV7-2 and TRBJ1-1; D gene uncertain. Germline V CDR1 and CDR2: SGHTA, FQGNSA. The CDR3 covers 14 residues. Trimming pared 1 base from V and 9 bases from J, leaving 15 bases between. The CDR3 loop is CASSLGSGLGKAFF. The CDR3 nucleotides read TGTGCCAGCAGCTTAGGTTCAGGATTGGGAAAAGCTTTCTTT. The full variable domain, in which reference TRBV7-2 and TRBJ1-1 provide the parts outside the CDR3, is GAGVSQSPSNKVTEKGKDVELRCDPISGHTALYWYRQSLGQGLEFLIYFQGNSAPDKSGLPSDRFSAERTGGSVSTLTIQRTQQEDSAVYLCASSLGSGLGKAFFGQGTRLTVV.

J is TRBJ2-7 and V is TRBV7-6; D unclear. Trimming removed 1 base at V and 1 base at J, with 8 bases between. The germline V gene has CDR1 SGHVS and CDR2 FNYEAQ. This CDR3 is built from 14 residues. The DNA of the CDR3 is TGTGCCAGCAGCTTAGACTCGCGGTCCTACGAGCAGTACTTC. It translates to CASSLDSRSYEQYF.

This chain links TRBV10-3 with TRBJ2-1; 9 bases fit TRBD2. The germline V gene has CDR1 ENHRY and CDR2 SYGVKD. V was pared by 5 bases and J by 10 bases, with 15 bases of the junction left unmatched. The CDR3 covers 16 residues. The DNA for the CDR3 is TGTGCCATCAGTAGTCAGCGGGAGGCAATCATGGAGGAGCAGTTCTTC. Encoded protein: CAISSQREAIMEEQFF.

The V and J genes are TRBV28 and TRBJ2-5; TRBD2 might be the D (6 bases). The CDR3 runs to 13 residues. CDR1 is MDHEN and CDR2 is SYDVKM in the germline V gene. V was shortened by 5 bases and J by 7 bases, with 14 bases between the two germline ends. In DNA form, the CDR3 reads TGTGCCAGCAGTCCAGGTTTGGGGGGGACCCAGTACTTC. It translates to CASSPGLGGTQYF. The whole variable domain, remainder taken from reference TRBV28 and TRBJ2-5, is DVKVTQSSRYLVKRTGEKVFLECVQDMDHENMFWYRQDPGLGLRLIYFSYDVKMKEKGDIPEGYSVSREKKERFSLILESASTNQTSMYLCASSPGLGGTQYFGPGTRLLVL.

In this sample, this clone turned up once. The chain uses TRBV12-5 and TRBJ2-1; TRBD2 agrees at 11 bases. The length of the CDR3 is 15 residues. Germline V gene lookup returns CDR1 LGHNT and CDR2 FRNRAP. V shed 6 bases, J shed 2 bases, and the junction held 3 bases outside the gene matches. This CDR3 is CASGLAGGAYNEQFF. The CDR3 DNA reads as TGTGCTAGTGGGCTAGCGGGAGGAGCCTACAATGAGCAGTTCTTC.

The chain carries TRBV7-8 and TRBJ1-1; maybe TRBD1 (5 bases). V was shortened by 1 base and J by 1 base, with 13 bases between the two germline ends. CDR3 length equals 16 residues. Germline assignment: CDR1 SGHVS and CDR2 FQNEAQ. The CDR3 region has the DNA TGTGCCAGCAGCTTAGGATGGGGGGATCCGAACACTGAAGCTTTCTTT. Protein product: CASSLGWGDPNTEAFF.

V usage is TRBV7-3 and J usage is TRBJ2-7; D is possibly TRBD2 (5 bases). V was pared by 2 bases and J by 6 bases, with 11 bases between. This CDR3 is 13 amino acids long. Per the germline V gene, CDR1 is SGHTA and CDR2 is FQGTGA. The CDR3 region has the DNA TGTGCCAGCAGCTTACTTGCCGGGGTCGAGCAGTACTTC. Its protein product is CASSLLAGVEQYF. The variable domain in full, with the rest retrieved from reference TRBV7-3 and TRBJ2-7, is GAGVSQTPSNKVTEKGKYVELRCDPISGHTALYWYRQSLGQGPEFLIYFQGTGAADDSGLPNDRFFAVRPEGSVSTLKIQRTERGDSAVYLCASSLLAGVEQYFGPGTRLTVT.

The CDR3 DNA is TGTGCCACCAGCAGGGCTAGGACCGGGACAGGGTATGGCTACACCTTC. This sequence encodes CATSRARTGTGYGYTF. The rearrangement links TRBV15 to TRBJ1-2; 9 bases fit TRBD1. This CDR3 contains 16 residues. Unmatched junction bases numbered 10, after V lost 3 bases and J lost 5 bases. Germline loops: CDR1 LNHNV, CDR2 YYDKDF (reference sequence). Full variable domain (rest looked up from reference TRBV15 and TRBJ1-2): DAMVIQNPRYQVTQFGKPVTLSCSQTLNHNVMYWYQQKSSQAPKLLFHYYDKDFNNEADTPDNFQSRRPNTSFCFLDIRSPGLGDTAMYLCATSRARTGTGYGYTFGSGTRLTVV.

J is TRBJ1-1 and V is TRBV10-1, with D possibly being TRBD1 (6 bases). The CDR3 runs 15 residues. Germline-derived CDR1 and CDR2 are WNHNN and SYGVQD (reference sequence). Trimming removed 0 bases at V and 3 bases at J, with 11 bases between. In DNA, the CDR3 is TGCGCCAGCAGTGAGTCGGGGGGCACCTACACTGAAGCTTTCTTT. This sequence encodes CASSESGGTYTEAFF.

A remark on this clone: The same CDR3 can be traced to other DNA sequences in this sample. The V gene is TRBV9, the J gene TRBJ2-2; 7 bases are shared with TRBD2. With V trimmed by 2 bases and J by 2 bases, 6 bases remained unmatched. Germline CDR1 and CDR2: SGDLS and YYNGEE. The length of the CDR3 is 16 residues. The CDR3 sequence is CASSVGGSPNTGELFF. CDR3 sequence (DNA): TGTGCCAGCAGCGTGGGCGGGAGCCCAAACACCGGGGAGCTGTTTTTT.

The chain uses TRBV9 and TRBJ2-3, with 15 nucleotides matching TRBD2. The CDR3 is 18 residues long. Germline assignment: CDR1 SGDLS and CDR2 YYNGEE. J gave up 3 bases and V 0 bases, and 5 bases lay outside the gene matches. The CDR3 sequence is CASSVVAGTSGRTDTQYF. The CDR3 bases are TGTGCCAGCAGCGTAGTCGCCGGGACTAGCGGGAGGACAGATACGCAGTATTTT.

CDR3 nucleotides: TGCGCCAGCAGCTCCTACAGGGGATTCACAGATACGCAGTATTTT. It yields the protein CASSSYRGFTDTQYF. The V gene is TRBV4-3, the J gene TRBJ2-3; 7 nucleotides line up with TRBD1. The CDR3 totals 15 residues. The V gene's germline CDR1 is LGHNA and CDR2 YSLEER. With 5 bases clipped from V and 2 bases from J, the junction kept 7 bases outside the gene matches.

The rearrangement links TRBV5-1 to TRBJ1-1; no clear D gene. The CDR3 is made up of 14 amino acids. Germline loops: CDR1 SGHRS, CDR2 YFSETQ. Trimming pared 4 bases from V and 6 bases from J, leaving 16 bases between. The CDR3 nucleotides are TGCGCCAGCAGCCTGACCCCGGGCAATGCTGAAGCTTTCTTT. Amino acids: CASSLTPGNAEAFF.